This TCR beta chain was found in a study of OX40 agonist ivuxolimab in advanced cancers. Across the study: In this trial design, patients received ivuxolimab intravenously at 0.01 to 10 mg/kg every 2 weeks. The study, taken as a whole, reports: Clonal expansion was among the lowest in partial responders at 0.1-3.0 mg/kg, especially CD8+. Certain nonresponding patients likewise had low normalized T-cell clonal expansion.

Autoimmune disease history or systemic immunosuppression excluded patients. This clone was picked up one time. The antigen is not known. Germline V gene lookup returns CDR1 SGHVS and CDR2 FQNEAQ. The junction had 4 bases not matched to a gene; V was cut back by 1 base and J by 4 bases. There are 16 residues in the CDR3. Generated by immunoSEQ multiplex PCR, the TCRdb table keeps only in-frame clones and is missing some. The profile covers 50,000 to 70,000 clones, with about 85% appearing a single time and around 2.9% taken by the ten largest. The input for sequencing was CD4+ or CD8+ T cells sorted from blood, taken in a trial of the OX40 agonist ivuxolimab. The V gene is TRBV7-8, the J gene TRBJ2-2; 9 bases match TRBD2. This receptor was obtained from an adult with an advanced solid tumor such as melanoma, head and neck, liver or kidney cancer. CDR3 loop: CASSLEGLALTGELFF. DNA for the CDR3: TGTGCCAGCAGCTTAGAGGGACTAGCTCTCACCGGGGAGCTGTTTTTT.